These 32 T cell receptor beta chains came from one sample sequenced in a study of metastatic and nonmetastatic thyroid tumors. With MiXCR, TCRdb reprocessed the PCR reads. The repertoire holds under 20,000 clones, with about 19% as singletons. Among the patients, none had received any treatment before thyroid surgery. Sequences were obtained from tumor tissue. Receptors originate from a female donor with papillary thyroid cancer or a benign thyroid nodule (not recorded which). Some clones in this sample may be carry-over from other donors' samples.

This clone appeared many times. V gene TRBV11-2 combines with J gene TRBJ1-5; D ambiguous. CDR3 size: 13 residues. Germline CDR1 is SGHAT and CDR2 is FQNNGV. With 1 base removed from V and 6 bases from J, the gap between germline ends came to 7 bases. In DNA form, the CDR3 reads TGTGCCAGCAGCTTAGGGACTGGTCAGCCCCAGCATTTT. Translated: CASSLGTGQPQHF.

V is TRBV30 and J is TRBJ2-7; TRBD1 might be the D (6 bases). The germline gives CDR1 GTSNPN, CDR2 SVGIG (reference sequence). This CDR3 has 12 amino acids. V lost 0 bases to trimming and J lost 3 bases, with 6 bases between them. CDR3 in amino acids: CAWSVQGYEQYF. The CDR3 region has the DNA TGTGCCTGGAGTGTACAGGGCTACGAGCAGTACTTC.

This clone was detected many times. The CDR3: CASSIDWRGNTEAFF. The CDR3 DNA sequence: TGTGCCAGTAGTATAGATTGGCGGGGGAACACTGAAGCTTTCTTT. The genes are TRBV19 and TRBJ1-1; D gene uncertain. The ends were cut back, 0 bases at V and 1 base at J, with 9 bases in the middle. Germline loops: CDR1 LNHDA, CDR2 SQIVND (reference sequence). This CDR3 is built from 15 residues.

This clone was counted between two and nine times. This chain joins TRBV6-2 or TRBV6-3 and TRBJ2-7; 12 positions agree with TRBD1. Germline V gives CDR1 MNHEY, CDR2 SVGEGT. The CDR3 length is 17 residues. The junction had 8 bases not matched to a gene; V was cut back by 1 base and J by 4 bases. CDR3 loop: CASSYWRPGQGAYEQYF. The CDR3 coding sequence is TGTGCCAGCAGTTACTGGAGACCGGGACAGGGGGCTTACGAGCAGTACTTC.

This clone was seen repeatedly, ten times or more. The V gene is TRBV11-3, the J gene TRBJ2-3, with TRBD2 matching over 7 bases. Germline loops: CDR1 SGHNT, CDR2 YENEEA. This CDR3 spans 16 amino acids. Trimming removed 5 bases from V and 2 bases from J; junction bases left unmatched: 10. CDR3: CASSPPGAGATDTQYF. The DNA of the CDR3 is TGTGCCAGCAGCCCCCCGGGCGCGGGAGCCACAGATACGCAGTATTTT.

In its sample, this clone is medium-sized. The CDR3, as DNA: TGTGCCAGCAGTAGCGGCTCCCGCTCCTACGAGCAGTACTTC. It specifies CASSSGSRSYEQYF. V usage is TRBV27 and J usage is TRBJ2-7, with D possibly being TRBD2 (5 bases). Per the germline V gene, CDR1 is MNHEY and CDR2 is SMNVEV (reference sequence). Trimming pared 5 bases from V and 0 bases from J, leaving 11 bases between. CDR3 size: 14 residues.

This clone was counted at least ten times. The rearrangement uses TRBV5-4 and TRBJ2-7; 8 nucleotides line up with TRBD2. Per germline, CDR1 SGHNT and CDR2 YYREEE (reference sequence). With 0 bases clipped from V and 5 bases from J, the junction kept 4 bases outside the gene matches. The length of the CDR3 is 14 residues. The CDR3 sequence: CASSLASGSDEQYF. The CDR3 DNA sequence: TGTGCCAGCAGCTTGGCCAGCGGGAGCGACGAGCAGTACTTC.

The sample holds a few counts of this clone. The V call is TRBV27, the J call TRBJ2-1; D assignment may be TRBD1 or TRBD2 (6 bases each). This CDR3 has 14 residues. The germline V gene encodes CDR1 MNHEY and CDR2 SMNVEV (reference sequence). Trimming removed 8 bases from V and 3 bases from J, with 14 bases in between. CDR3 sequence (DNA): TGTGCCAGCGCAGTCGGGGGCAACTACAATGAGCAGTTCTTC. Residues: CASAVGGNYNEQFF.

This clone was observed at least ten times. This sequence joins TRBV7-9 and TRBJ1-1; possibly TRBD1 for D (6 bases). This CDR3 has 12 amino acids. The germline V and J ends were trimmed by 5 bases and 6 bases, with 10 bases remaining between them. Germline CDR1 SEHNR, CDR2 FQNEAQ (reference sequence). For the CDR3, the DNA is TGTGCCAGCAGCAGAGGGGGTGCTGAAGCTTTCTTT. Translation: CASSRGGAEAFF.

This clone was detected once. This chain connects TRBV5-1 to TRBJ2-3, with a tentative D call TRBD1 (5 bases). V lost 1 base and J lost 6, with 12 bases in between. Germline V gene lookup returns CDR1 SGHRS and CDR2 YFSETQ. The CDR3 length is 14 residues. The CDR3 DNA is TGCGCCAGCAGCTTGACTCGCTCAGGGGATACGCAGTATTTT. Protein: CASSLTRSGDTQYF.

This chain links TRBV5-5 with TRBJ2-5, with D perhaps matching TRBD1 or TRBD2 (5 bases each). The CDR3 sequence is 15 residues long. Per the germline V gene, CDR1 is SGHKS and CDR2 is YYEKEE (reference sequence). V was cut by 3 bases and J by 2 bases, with 14 bases left in between. CDR3 region: CASSSGPGPQETQYF. In DNA form, the CDR3 reads TGTGCCAGCAGCTCGGGGCCGGGGCCACAAGAGACCCAGTACTTC. Drawing the rest from reference TRBV5-5 and TRBJ2-5, the complete variable domain is DAGVTQSPTHLIKTRGQQVTLRCSPISGHKSVSWYQQVLGQGPQFIFQYYEKEERGRGNFPDRFSARQFPNYSSELNVNALLLGDSALYLCASSSGPGPQETQYFGPGTRLLVL.

Only one count was recorded for this clone. This chain connects TRBV7-9 to TRBJ2-7, with TRBD2 identical over 8 bases. V shed 4 bases, J shed 6 bases, and the junction held 5 bases outside the gene matches. The CDR3 is 13 residues long. Germline V gene data show CDR1 as SEHNR and CDR2 as FQNEAQ (reference sequence). CDR3 bases: TGTGCCAGCAGCTCGCGGGGGGTCAGCGAGCAGTACTTC. It yields the protein CASSSRGVSEQYF. The whole variable domain, filled in from reference TRBV7-9 and TRBJ2-7, reads DTGVSQNPRHKITKRGQNVTFRCDPISEHNRLYWYRQTLGQGPEFLTYFQNEAQLEKSRLLSDRFSAERPKGSFSTLEIQRTEQGDSAMYLCASSSRGVSEQYFGPGTRLTVT.

DNA of the CDR3: TGTGCCAGCTCATTAAAGCGGGATCCCACCACCTATGGCTACACCTTC. Translating gives CASSLKRDPTTYGYTF. The chain joins TRBV18 to TRBJ1-2; D uncertain. The V and J ends lost 5 bases and 4 bases respectively, with 20 bases between them. The CDR3 extends over 16 amino acids. The germline CDR1 and CDR2 sequences are KGHSH and LQKENI.

This clone came up many times. V is TRBV5-8 and J is TRBJ1-1, with TRBD1 matching 8 bases. J was trimmed by 4 bases and V by 7 bases; bases with no gene match: 12. CDR1 SGHTS and CDR2 YDEGEE come from the germline V gene. CDR3 length: 15 amino acids. In nucleotides, the CDR3 is TGTGCCAGCCTGGACAGGGCTAAGGCGACCACTGAAGCTTTCTTT. It is translated as CASLDRAKATTEAFF.

This clone came up many times. This rearrangement joins TRBV14 to TRBJ2-7, with D maybe TRBD1 (5 bases). Trimming took off 8 bases at V and 4 bases at J, with 21 bases between the two ends. CDR1 is SGHDN, CDR2 FVKESK, per germline. The length of the CDR3 is 15 residues. The CDR3 spells CASGLLGPGPYEQYF. CDR3 DNA sequence: TGTGCCAGCGGCCTTTTGGGGCCAGGTCCTTACGAGCAGTACTTC.

This clone was recorded a few times. The chain carries TRBV5-5 and TRBJ1-2; 7 bases map to TRBD1. Germline assignment: CDR1 SGHKS and CDR2 YYEKEE (reference sequence). The J segment lost 2 bases and the V segment lost 4 bases, leaving 8 bases of the junction unmatched. The CDR3 is 15 amino acids. In DNA, the CDR3 is TGTGCCAGCAGCCCCAGGACAGGTTCGAACTATGGCTACACCTTC. It encodes CASSPRTGSNYGYTF.

This clone was seen a few times. The rearrangement links TRBV6-1 to TRBJ2-5, with TRBD2 matching over 9 bases. V shed 3 bases, J shed 3 bases, and the junction held 14 bases outside the gene matches. This CDR3 has 18 residues. Germline CDR1 MNHNS, CDR2 SASEGT. CDR3 nucleotides: TGTGCCAGCAGTGACGCAAACAGGCTAGCGGGAAGAAAAGAGACCCAGTACTTC. It is translated as CASSDANRLAGRKETQYF.

In this sample, this clone turned up many times. The V call is TRBV7-8, the J call TRBJ2-3, with D perhaps matching TRBD2 (6 bases). Germline CDR1 SGHVS, CDR2 FQNEAQ. Trimming pared 1 base from V and 6 bases from J, leaving 11 bases between. The length of the CDR3 is 14 residues. CDR3 DNA: TGTGCCAGCAGCTTAGTTGTTCGGGGGGATACGCAGTATTTT. Its translation is CASSLVVRGDTQYF.

This clone was counted many times. A much larger clone is a single base away; this may be a read error. Other DNA sequences in the same sample also yield this CDR3. The chain joins TRBV5-8 to TRBJ1-1; tentatively, D is TRBD1 (6 bases). CDR3 length equals 15 residues. Germline assignment: CDR1 SGHTS and CDR2 YDEGEE. V lost 6 bases, J lost 1 base, and 16 bases lay in between. The CDR3 spells CASNSMNRANTEAFF. CDR3 bases: TGTGCCAGCAACTCCATGAACAGGGCGAACACTGAAGCTTTCTTT.

At least ten counts were recorded for this clone. The chain couples TRBV18 to TRBJ1-1, with D hard to call. Germline CDR1 is KGHSH and CDR2 is LQKENI. The CDR3 consists of 14 residues. V dropped 4 bases and J dropped 1 base, with 10 bases sitting between them. The CDR3, as DNA: TGTGCCAGCTCACTCTACTCTACGAACACTGAAGCTTTCTTT. Protein sequence: CASSLYSTNTEAFF.

This clone has at least ten counts. V usage is TRBV6-1 and J usage is TRBJ2-5; 9 nucleotides line up with TRBD2. CDR1 is MNHNS and CDR2 is SASEGT in the germline V gene. J was trimmed by 2 bases and V by 6 bases; bases with no gene match: 10. The CDR3 contains 16 residues. CDR3 residues: CASRGDLGLAQETQYF. As DNA, the CDR3 is TGTGCCAGCAGGGGGGACCTGGGACTAGCTCAAGAGACCCAGTACTTC.

There are many counts of this clone. This chain joins TRBV7-3 and TRBJ2-1; D is unclear. Germline V gene lookup returns CDR1 SGHTA and CDR2 FQGTGA. The CDR3 consists of 13 residues. The V and J ends lost 2 bases and 7 bases respectively, with 9 bases between them. CDR3 sequence (DNA): TGTGCCAGCAGCTTAGTAGGGCGGAATGAGCAGTTCTTC. Encoded protein: CASSLVGRNEQFF.

This clone was counted ten times or more. The rearrangement uses TRBV2 and TRBJ2-3; 10 bases are shared with TRBD2. Germline loops: CDR1 SNHLY, CDR2 FYNNEI. V trimming: 5 bases; J trimming: 4 bases; junction bases outside the gene matches: 3. CDR3 length: 14 amino acids. The CDR3 DNA follows: TGTGCCAGCAGTCCCGGGACTAGCGCAGATACGCAGTATTTT. Translation gives CASSPGTSADTQYF.

J is TRBJ1-5 and V is TRBV19, with a weak D call TRBD1 (5 bases). CDR1 is LNHDA, CDR2 SQIVND, per germline (reference sequence). Trimming took off 3 bases at V and 2 bases at J, with 11 bases between the two ends. This CDR3 contains 15 residues. The CDR3 is CASSIPSRGNQPQHF. The CDR3 region has the DNA TGTGCCAGTAGTATCCCCTCCAGGGGCAATCAGCCCCAGCATTTT.

This clone is medium-sized (0.01 to 0.1%) in the sample. The chain is built from TRBV27 and TRBJ2-7; TRBD1 might be the D (6 bases). The V gene lost 6 bases and the J gene lost 2 bases, with 17 bases spanning the gap. CDR3 length: 15 amino acids. Per the germline V gene, CDR1 is MNHEY and CDR2 is SMNVEV (reference sequence). CDR3 residues: CASSIKDSSPYEQYF. DNA of the CDR3: TGTGCCAGCAGCATAAAGGACAGCAGTCCCTACGAGCAGTACTTC.

The J gene is TRBJ2-7, the V gene TRBV6-2 or TRBV6-3, with 11 bases lining up with TRBD2. The CDR3 loop spans 18 amino acids. Unmatched junction bases numbered 17, after V lost 6 bases and J lost 4 bases. Germline values: CDR1 MNHEY, CDR2 SVGEGT. The CDR3 DNA is TGTGCCAGCAGCTCACCTCCAAGGTGGGGACTAGCGGATTACGAGCAGTACTTC. It is translated as CASSSPPRWGLADYEQYF.

This clone is medium-sized. The chain combines TRBV28 with TRBJ2-7; 11 bases fit TRBD2. The J segment lost 0 bases and the V segment lost 7 bases, leaving 11 bases of the junction unmatched. Germline CDR1 is MDHEN and CDR2 is SYDVKM. There are 17 residues in the CDR3. The CDR3 nucleotides are TGTGCCAGCAAACCGGGACTAGCGGATAGTTACTCCTACGAGCAGTACTTC. Protein product: CASKPGLADSYSYEQYF.

The sample holds many counts of this clone. The V call is TRBV27, the J call TRBJ2-1; 7 nucleotides agree with TRBD1. The CDR3 spans 15 residues. V was pared by 4 bases and J by 3 bases, with 6 bases of the junction left unmatched. Germline V lookup: CDR1 MNHEY, CDR2 SMNVEV (reference sequence). The CDR3 region is CASSSWDSFYNEQFF. In DNA form, the CDR3 reads TGTGCCAGCAGTTCCTGGGACAGTTTCTACAATGAGCAGTTCTTC.

At least ten counts were recorded for this clone. The chain combines TRBV6-1 with TRBJ2-2; D not resolved. This CDR3 has 14 amino acids. CDR1 MNHNS and CDR2 SASEGT come from the germline V gene. The V end lost 5 bases, the J end lost 9 bases, and 16 bases lay between the germline ends. The CDR3 DNA sequence: TGTGCCAGCAGTTATTCCCTGCCCGGTCGGGAGCTGTTTTTT. Amino acid sequence: CASSYSLPGRELFF.

This clone was recorded at least ten times. This chain connects TRBV28 to TRBJ1-4; 9 bases fit TRBD1. The CDR3 covers 15 residues. CDR1 MDHEN and CDR2 SYDVKM come from the germline V gene. Unmatched junction bases numbered 7, after V lost 5 bases and J lost 6 bases. CDR3 protein: CASSPRDRVDEKLFF. DNA of the CDR3: TGTGCCAGCAGTCCGAGGGACAGGGTGGATGAAAAACTGTTTTTT.

This clone has at least ten counts. The V and J genes are TRBV28 and TRBJ2-7, with TRBD1 matching over 8 bases. This CDR3 has 14 residues. V trimming: 8 bases; J trimming: 1 base; junction bases outside the gene matches: 7. CDR1 and CDR2 (germline): MDHEN, SYDVKM. CDR3 protein: CASGYRGASYEQYF. Here the CDR3 DNA reads TGTGCCAGCGGCTACAGGGGGGCGTCCTACGAGCAGTACTTC.

This clone was detected ten times or more. The chain combines TRBV7-9 with TRBJ2-3; D unclear. V lost 0 bases, J lost 3 bases, and 4 bases lay in between. This CDR3 comprises 13 residues. Germline V gene lookup returns CDR1 SEHNR and CDR2 FQNEAQ (reference sequence). The DNA of the CDR3 is TGTGCCAGCAGCTTAGCGAGGACAGATACGCAGTATTTT. It yields the protein CASSLARTDTQYF.